The clone carrying this T cell receptor beta chain occurred once. The data derive from a study of blood T cell repertoires in COVID-19. Sequencing was performed with immunoSEQ multiplex PCR; in TCRdb, only in-frame clones are kept and a portion is missing. The sample lists some 270,000 clones; about nine tenths were seen once. CDR1 is MNHEY, CDR2 SVGEGT, per germline. The germline V and J ends were trimmed by 2 bases and 3 bases, with 17 bases remaining between them. This CDR3 is built from 17 residues. This chain connects TRBV6-2 or TRBV6-3 to TRBJ2-1; D is possibly TRBD1 (6 bases). Sequencing used peripheral blood. The TCR comes from a man in his forties or fifties with acute or convalescent COVID-19. The CDR3 region is CASSYSSPQGRYNEQFF. Written as DNA, the CDR3 is TGTGCCAGCAGTTACAGTTCCCCCCAGGGGCGCTACAATGAGCAGTTCTTC.